The clone carrying this TCR beta chain was detected only a few times. TCRdb fed the 5' RACE reads into MiXCR, producing one record per CDR3 protein. The sample holds some 60,000 distinct CDR3 sequences, around 30% seen once. CDR1 and CDR2 from the germline V gene are SEHNR and FQNEAQ (reference sequence). The V and J ends lost 1 base and 5 bases respectively, with 8 bases between them. This CDR3 has 13 residues. The genes are TRBV7-9 and TRBJ2-5; possible D gene TRBD1, 5 bases. Sequenced input: tumor-infiltrating naive CD4+ T cells sorted from the breast tumor. The subset here: naive CD4+ T cells, CD4+CD45RA+CD25-. The sequence derives from a female donor with breast cancer. CDR3 sequence reads: CASSLVGAETQYF. CDR3 nucleotide sequence: TGTGCCAGCAGCTTAGTTGGGGCCGAGACCCAGTACTTC.